A selection of T cell receptor beta chains follows, all from one sample in a study of blood T cell repertoires in COVID-19. Produced via immunoSEQ multiplex PCR; TCRdb's table is partial and in-frame only. The sample includes approximately 220,000 clones, roughly four fifths of them seen just once. The sequenced material came from PBMCs or T cells enriched from blood (not recorded which). The receptors derive from a woman aged 40 to 50 with acute COVID-19. Both conserved end residues are part of each CDR3. A D gene is named only where the DNA matches it firmly. Size tells how often a clone was seen (once, few, many) or the class of an expanded clone, and some rows leave it out.

D gene: NA
clone size: NA
J gene: TRBJ1-2
V gene: TRBV10-3
CDR3 DNA: TGTACCATCAGACTCGACAGTACTTATGGCTACACCTTC
CDR3 protein: CTIRLDSTYGYTF

D gene: TRBD1
clone size: NA
J gene: TRBJ2-5
V gene: TRBV5-1
CDR3 DNA: TGCGCCAGCAGCTTGGCAGGGGGCTGGGAGGAGACCCAGTACTTC
CDR3 protein: CASSLAGGWEETQYF

D gene: TRBD1
clone size: NA
J gene: TRBJ2-7
V gene: TRBV9
CDR3 DNA: TGTGCCAGCAGCGGGCAGGGGGCCTACGAGCAGTACTTC
CDR3 protein: CASSGQGAYEQYF

D gene: TRBD1
clone size: NA
J gene: TRBJ1-2
V gene: TRBV7-8
CDR3 DNA: TGTGCCAGCAGCGGAGGGACAGCTACCCTGTATGGCTACACCTTC
CDR3 protein: CASSGGTATLYGYTF

D gene: NA
clone size: NA
J gene: TRBJ1-1
V gene: TRBV7-9
CDR3 DNA: TGTGCCAGCAGCTTAGGGAGGGCTAGGGGAAACACTGAAGCTTTCTTT
CDR3 protein: CASSLGRARGNTEAFF

D gene: NA
clone size: NA
J gene: TRBJ1-5
V gene: TRBV21-1
CDR3 DNA: TGTGCCAGCTCGCCAGACAGGCCTCGCAATCAGCCCCAGCATTTT
CDR3 protein: CASSPDRPRNQPQHF

D gene: NA
clone size: NA
J gene: TRBJ1-1
V gene: TRBV14
CDR3 DNA: TGTGCCAGCAGCCAACAACCGATCCAGGGGATGAACACTGAAGCTTTCTTT
CDR3 protein: CASSQQPIQGMNTEAFF

D gene: NA
clone size: NA
J gene: TRBJ1-2
V gene: TRBV28
CDR3 DNA: TGTGCCAGCGTTGCCGCAGGGGCGCATGGCTACACCTTC
CDR3 protein: CASVAAGAHGYTF

D gene: TRBD2
clone size: NA
J gene: TRBJ2-3
V gene: TRBV27
CDR3 DNA: TGTGCCAGCATCCGTGCGGGGGACTTGGATACGCAGTATTTT
CDR3 protein: CASIRAGDLDTQYF

D gene: NA
clone size: NA
J gene: TRBJ1-2
V gene: TRBV7-2
CDR3 DNA: TGTGCCAGCAGCTTAGAACGGGTGAACTATGGCTACACCTTC
CDR3 protein: CASSLERVNYGYTF

D gene: TRBD1
clone size: NA
J gene: TRBJ1-5
V gene: TRBV5-1
CDR3 DNA: TGCGCCAGCAGCTGGGGACAGGGGCGCAATCAGCCCCAGCATTTT
CDR3 protein: CASSWGQGRNQPQHF

D gene: NA
clone size: NA
J gene: TRBJ2-2
V gene: TRBV9
CDR3 DNA: TGTGCCAGCAGCGTAGACAGTTCGAACACCGGGGAGCTGTTTTTT
CDR3 protein: CASSVDSSNTGELFF

D gene: TRBD1
clone size: NA
J gene: TRBJ2-7
V gene: TRBV6-2/TRBV6-3
CDR3 DNA: TGTGCCAGCAGTTACACAGGACAGGGGGACTACGAGCAGTACTTC
CDR3 protein: CASSYTGQGDYEQYF

D gene: NA
clone size: NA
J gene: TRBJ2-1
V gene: TRBV1
CDR3 DNA: TGCACCAGCAGCCGGTGTACTACTAGTGAGCAGTTCTTC
CDR3 protein: CTSSRCTTSEQFF

D gene: TRBD1
clone size: NA
J gene: TRBJ1-2
V gene: TRBV4-1
CDR3 DNA: TGCGCCAGCAGGGAGGGACAGGGACTATTCTATGGCTACACCTTC
CDR3 protein: CASREGQGLFYGYTF

D gene: NA
clone size: once
J gene: TRBJ2-3
V gene: TRBV6-5
CDR3 DNA: TGTGCCGGAAATAGCGGACGAATAGAAACAGATACGCAGTATTTT
CDR3 protein: CAGNSGRIETDTQYF

D gene: TRBD1
clone size: NA
J gene: TRBJ1-1
V gene: TRBV15
CDR3 DNA: TGTGCCACCAGCAGTCCTCCGGGACAGGGGGCGACTGAAGCTTTCTTT
CDR3 protein: CATSSPPGQGATEAFF

D gene: TRBD1
clone size: NA
J gene: TRBJ1-5
V gene: TRBV6-5
CDR3 DNA: TGTGCCACTAGTCGGACAGGGGCCTATCAGCCCCAGCATTTT
CDR3 protein: CATSRTGAYQPQHF

D gene: NA
clone size: NA
J gene: TRBJ2-7
V gene: TRBV11-2
CDR3 DNA: TGTGCCAGCAGCCCTAAGCCCTCCTACGAGCAGTACTTC
CDR3 protein: CASSPKPSYEQYF

D gene: NA
clone size: NA
J gene: TRBJ2-1
V gene: TRBV4-3
CDR3 DNA: TGCGCCAGCAGCCAGACCCCCAATGGAGGCAATGAGCAGTTCTTC
CDR3 protein: CASSQTPNGGNEQFF

D gene: TRBD1
clone size: once
J gene: TRBJ1-4
V gene: TRBV4-2
CDR3 DNA: TGTGCCAGCAGCCAGATCCAGGGGGCGAAGGATCGAAAACTGTTTTTT
CDR3 protein: CASSQIQGAKDRKLFF

D gene: TRBD1
clone size: NA
J gene: TRBJ2-1
V gene: TRBV27
CDR3 DNA: TGTGCCAGCAGTTCGGACAGGGTTTACAATGAGCAGTTCTTC
CDR3 protein: CASSSDRVYNEQFF

D gene: TRBD2
clone size: NA
J gene: TRBJ2-3
V gene: TRBV9
CDR3 DNA: TGTGCCAGCAGCGTAGGATTAGCGGGAGATCAAGATACGCAGTATTTT
CDR3 protein: CASSVGLAGDQDTQYF

D gene: TRBD1
clone size: NA
J gene: TRBJ2-1
V gene: TRBV5-4
CDR3 DNA: TGTGCCAGCAGCTTCGCGACAGGGGGCCAGAATGAGCAGTTCTTC
CDR3 protein: CASSFATGGQNEQFF

D gene: TRBD2
clone size: NA
J gene: TRBJ2-1
V gene: TRBV7-2
CDR3 DNA: TGTGCCAGCAGCTTAGAGCGGGGCAACAATGAGCAGTTCTTC
CDR3 protein: CASSLERGNNEQFF

D gene: NA
clone size: NA
J gene: TRBJ2-5
V gene: TRBV7-8
CDR3 DNA: TGTGCCAGCAGGCCAACAGAATACCATGGAGAGACCCAGTACTTC
CDR3 protein: CASRPTEYHGETQYF

D gene: NA
clone size: NA
J gene: TRBJ2-3
V gene: TRBV15
CDR3 DNA: TGTGCCACCAGCAGCCCGGGACACCCGAAAACAGATACGCAGTATTTT
CDR3 protein: CATSSPGHPKTDTQYF